This TCR beta chain was identified during a study of T cell responses to AZD1222 COVID-19 vaccine. Profiling relied on immunoSEQ multiplex PCR, and the TCRdb table lists in-frame clones only, not all of them. The repertoire holds approximately 79,000 clones, with 80% to 90% as singletons. V shed 6 bases, J shed 6 bases, and the junction held 13 bases outside the gene matches. CDR3 length equals 15 residues. Per the germline V gene, CDR1 is SGHRS and CDR2 is YFSETQ. The source material was peripheral blood, sampled on day 0 of AZD1222 vaccination. V usage is TRBV5-1 and J usage is TRBJ1-1, with 8 bases aligning to TRBD1. The clonotype comes from an adult in good health. This chain's CDR3 is CASTRGDRSEAEAFF. The DNA of the CDR3 is TGCGCCAGCACCCGGGGGGACAGGAGTGAGGCTGAAGCTTTCTTT.